These 18 T cell receptor beta chains were sequenced from one sample in a study of post-analysis software for immune sequencing data. Study results and caveats: Controls showed lower frequencies than patients for five TRBV segments, and TRBV5-6, TRBV5-1 and TRBV20-1 were among these.

These TCRs are of unknown antigen specificity. Carried by the TCR beta cDNA libraries were unique molecular identifiers. One entry per CDR3 protein, called by TCRdb with MiXCR from the PCR reads. The sample includes some 700,000 distinct CDR3 sequences, approximately 59% of them seen just once. Sequencing was performed on blood. These receptors originate from a girl aged 2 to 10 with multiple sclerosis.

The chain couples TRBV28 to TRBJ2-5, with 9 bases lining up with TRBD1. The CDR3 is 14 residues long. J lost 11 bases, V lost 6 bases, and 13 bases had no gene match. Germline V lookup: CDR1 MDHEN, CDR2 SYDVKM. Here the CDR3 reads CASRQGQGPLGQYF. The CDR3 coding sequence is TGTGCCAGCAGACAGGGACAGGGACCCCTCGGGCAGTACTTC.

V is TRBV5-1 and J is TRBJ2-1, with a possible D match to TRBD2 (6 bases). The CDR3 covers 16 residues. The V and J ends lost 4 bases and 0 bases respectively, with 14 bases between them. Germline V CDR1 and CDR2: SGHRS, YFSETQ. CDR3 protein: CASSGLATSSYNEQFF. In DNA, the CDR3 is TGCGCCAGCAGCGGGCTAGCGACAAGCTCCTACAATGAGCAGTTCTTC.

This chain joins TRBV4-1 and TRBJ1-2, with unresolved D. Trimming took off 0 bases at V and 4 bases at J, with 21 bases between the two ends. There are 18 residues in the CDR3. Germline-derived CDR1 and CDR2 are MGHRA and YSYEKL. Here the CDR3 reads CASSQEDPTRGMGYGYTF. The CDR3 region has the DNA TGCGCCAGCAGCCAAGAAGACCCGACGAGAGGGATGGGCTATGGCTACACCTTC.

Details on this clonotype: One end of the junction does not line up with germline, which may come from a read error. The chain joins TRBV5-6 to TRBJ2-7; D tentatively reads TRBD1 or TRBD2 (5 bases each). The CDR3 loop spans 13 amino acids. Germline V gives CDR1 SGHDT, CDR2 YYEEEE. The CDR3 nucleotides read TGTGTCAGCAGCTTACAAGGGACCAACGAGCAGTACTTC. It specifies CVSSLQGTNEQYF.

The genes are TRBV7-8 and TRBJ2-1; TRBD2 matches at 8 bases. CDR1 and CDR2 (germline): SGHVS, FQNEAQ. The junction had 4 bases not matched to a gene; V was cut back by 2 bases and J by 4 bases. The CDR3 loop spans 15 amino acids. The CDR3 nucleotides are TGTGCCAGCAGCTTAAGGGCGGGGGGATACAATGAGCAGTTCTTC. Protein sequence: CASSLRAGGYNEQFF.

This chain connects TRBV7-6 to TRBJ2-5; weak D call: TRBD2 (5 bases). Per germline, CDR1 SGHVS and CDR2 FNYEAQ. The ends were cut back, 2 bases at V and 2 bases at J, with 12 bases in the middle. CDR3 size: 15 residues. In nucleotides, the CDR3 is TGTGCCAGCAGCTTATCGGTGGGAGTTCAAGAGACCCAGTACTTC. The encoded protein is CASSLSVGVQETQYF.

CDR3: CSAEKTDQETQYF. The CDR3 DNA follows: TGCAGTGCCGAAAAGACGGATCAAGAGACCCAGTACTTC. This chain joins TRBV20-1 and TRBJ2-5, with D unresolved. Germline CDR1 reads DFQATT; CDR2 reads SNEGSKA (reference sequence). This CDR3 comprises 13 residues. The V and J ends lost 6 bases and 2 bases respectively, with 13 bases between them.

The genes are TRBV20-1 and TRBJ2-5; maybe TRBD1 (5 bases). Trimming stripped 0 bases from V and 0 bases from J, with 11 bases between. Germline V gene sequence: CDR1 DFQATT, CDR2 SNEGSKA (reference sequence). The CDR3 is 15 amino acids. The DNA of the CDR3 is TGCAGTGCTAGAGATCTCGGCAGGGACCAAGAGACCCAGTACTTC. It specifies CSARDLGRDQETQYF.

This clonotype was observed a few times. This chain links TRBV6-5 with TRBJ1-2; TRBD1 agrees at 7 bases. Germline CDR1 MNHEY, CDR2 SVGAGI. The CDR3 contains 13 residues. Trimming at V came to 6 bases and at J to 4 bases, leaving 5 bases not matched to a gene. The CDR3 coding sequence is TGTGCCAGCAGCCCTGGACAGGTCTATGGCTACACCTTC. Translated, it gives CASSPGQVYGYTF.

Comment on this clonotype: It may be a read error: a sequence one base away is much more abundant. The rearrangement links TRBV5-1 to TRBJ2-1, with a possible D match to TRBD2 (6 bases). The J call may be incorrect, as the DNA end agrees better with TRBJ2-7. Germline assignment: CDR1 SGHRS and CDR2 YFSETQ. The CDR3 loop spans 17 amino acids. The CDR3 sequence is CASSWGSGEKGYNEQYF. CDR3 bases: TGCGCCAGCAGCTGGGGGTCGGGGGAGAAAGGCTACAATGAGCAGTACTTC.

V gene TRBV29-1 combines with J gene TRBJ2-7; 7 bases align to TRBD1. CDR1 and CDR2 from the germline V gene are SQVTM and ANQGSEA. This CDR3 has 12 residues. With V trimmed by 6 bases and J by 6 bases, 8 bases remained unmatched. The CDR3 region is CSVDDRAGEQYF. The CDR3 nucleotides read TGCAGCGTCGACGACAGGGCTGGCGAGCAGTACTTC.

The V and J genes are TRBV9 and TRBJ2-1; TRBD2 might be the D (6 bases). V lost 2 bases and J lost 1, with 13 bases in between. The CDR3 sequence is 16 residues long. Germline CDR1 reads SGDLS; CDR2 reads YYNGEE. In DNA, the CDR3 is TGTGCCAGCAGCGTGTGGGGTGGGGGGTCCTACAATGAGCAGTTCTTC. This codes for CASSVWGGGSYNEQFF. Full variable domain (rest looked up from reference TRBV9 and TRBJ2-1): DSGVTQTPKHLITATGQRVTLRCSPRSGDLSVYWYQQSLDQGLQFLIQYYNGEERAKGNILERFSAQQFPDLHSELNLSSLELGDSALYFCASSVWGGGSYNEQFFGPGTRLTVL.

The chain joins TRBV5-1 to TRBJ2-5; D not resolved. V was cut by 2 bases and J by 5 bases, with 13 bases left in between. The CDR3 totals 14 residues. CDR1 is SGHRS and CDR2 is YFSETQ in the germline V gene. CDR3 protein: CASSFSGMEETQYF. CDR3 nucleotides: TGCGCCAGCAGCTTTAGTGGGATGGAGGAGACCCAGTACTTC.

This sequence joins TRBV11-2 and TRBJ2-3; D unclear. Germline V gene lookup returns CDR1 SGHAT and CDR2 FQNNGV. The CDR3 consists of 14 residues. V lost 8 bases to trimming and J lost 2 bases, with 14 bases between them. The CDR3 coding sequence is TGTGCCAGCCAAAGGGCGCCCTTCACAGATACGCAGTATTTT. It is translated as CASQRAPFTDTQYF.

This clonotype ranks as medium-sized. The rearrangement joins TRBV10-3 to TRBJ2-7, with 12 bases fitting TRBD2. The V gene's germline CDR1 is ENHRY and CDR2 SYGVKD. The V gene end was trimmed by 11 bases and the J gene end by 4 bases; junction bases not matched to a gene: 12. The CDR3 is made up of 15 amino acids. The CDR3 here is CAATGLAGSTYEQYF. CDR3 sequence (DNA): TGTGCCGCCACCGGACTAGCGGGAAGCACATACGAGCAGTACTTC.

The V and J genes are TRBV5-1 and TRBJ2-5; D perhaps matches TRBD1 (6 bases). The V and J ends lost 0 bases and 2 bases respectively, with 14 bases between them. The CDR3 spans 16 residues. CDR1 is SGHRS and CDR2 is YFSETQ in the germline V gene. CDR3 nucleotides: TGCGCCAGCAGCTTGGCCCTTACAGGGTCTCAAGAGACCCAGTACTTC. Protein product: CASSLALTGSQETQYF. Supplemented by reference TRBV5-1 and TRBJ2-5, the full variable domain reads KAGVTQTPRYLIKTRGQQVTLSCSPISGHRSVSWYQQTPGQGLQFLFEYFSETQRNKGNFPGRFSGRQFSNSRSEMNVSTLELGDSALYLCASSLALTGSQETQYFGPGTRLLVL.

The chain recombines TRBV18 with TRBJ1-1; D is undetermined. V was cut by 1 base and J by 3 bases, with 9 bases left in between. The CDR3 totals 14 residues. Germline CDR1 and CDR2: KGHSH and LQKENI. The CDR3 loop reads CASSPRGGDTEAFF. The CDR3 DNA follows: TGTGCCAGCTCACCACGGGGAGGTGACACTGAAGCTTTCTTT.

The chain links TRBV4-3 to TRBJ1-6, with D uncertain. The CDR3 is 13 residues long. In germline, CDR1 is LGHNA, CDR2 YSLEER. Trimming stripped 0 bases from V and 8 bases from J, with 5 bases between. This CDR3 is CASSQDLHSPLHF. The CDR3 DNA sequence: TGCGCCAGCAGCCAAGACCTCCATTCACCCCTCCACTTT.